The rows below give T cell receptor beta chains drawn from one sample of a study of OX40 agonist ivuxolimab in advanced cancers. Clones were sequenced by immunoSEQ multiplex PCR, and TCRdb holds only the in-frame ones, with some missing. The sample lists thousands of clones, around four fifths occurring once. This specimen was CD4+ or CD8+ T cells sorted from blood, taken in a trial of the OX40 agonist ivuxolimab. The receptors derive from an adult with an advanced solid tumor such as melanoma, head and neck, liver or kidney cancer. Each CDR3 is given with its conserved first and last residue. The D gene is left open where the match is weak. The size of a clone is reported for some rows only, either as once, few or many, or as a class for expanded clones.

size,J,D,V,CDR3,DNA
-,TRBJ1-6,-,TRBV9,CASSVGGSYNSPLHF,TGTGCCAGCAGCGTAGGTGGCTCCTATAATTCACCCCTCCACTTT
-,TRBJ2-5,-,TRBV6-1,CASSARYRGKQETQYF,TGTGCCAGCAGTGCTCGTTACAGAGGAAAACAAGAGACCCAGTACTTC
-,TRBJ2-5,TRBD1,TRBV11-3,CASSSRDRVETQYF,TGTGCCAGCAGCTCCCGGGACAGGGTAGAGACCCAGTACTTC
-,TRBJ2-1,-,TRBV7-6,CASSYSAHSNEQFF,TGTGCCAGCAGTTATTCCGCCCACAGCAATGAGCAGTTCTTC
-,TRBJ2-7,TRBD1,TRBV5-6,CASSLGSRGLDEQYF,TGTGCCAGCAGCTTGGGATCCAGGGGGCTCGACGAGCAGTACTTC
-,TRBJ2-3,-,TRBV27,CASSSKELTDTQYF,TGTGCCAGCAGTTCGAAGGAGCTCACAGATACGCAGTATTTT
-,TRBJ1-1,-,TRBV6-1,CASSEDRANTEAFF,TGTGCCAGCAGTGAAGACAGGGCGAACACTGAAGCTTTCTTT
once,TRBJ2-5,-,TRBV7-9,CASSLVGQHETQYF,TGTGCCAGCAGCTTAGTCGGTCAGCACGAGACCCAGTACTTC
-,TRBJ2-2,TRBD1,TRBV7-9,CASSLVDRGNTGELFF,TGTGCCAGCAGCTTAGTGGACAGGGGTAACACCGGGGAGCTGTTTTTT
-,TRBJ2-7,TRBD2,TRBV25-1,CASSLSGRAVEQYF,TGTGCCAGCAGCCTCAGCGGGAGGGCCGTCGAGCAGTACTTC
-,TRBJ2-1,-,TRBV27,CASSPNRVEQFF,TGTGCCAGCAGTCCAAACAGGGTTGAGCAGTTCTTC